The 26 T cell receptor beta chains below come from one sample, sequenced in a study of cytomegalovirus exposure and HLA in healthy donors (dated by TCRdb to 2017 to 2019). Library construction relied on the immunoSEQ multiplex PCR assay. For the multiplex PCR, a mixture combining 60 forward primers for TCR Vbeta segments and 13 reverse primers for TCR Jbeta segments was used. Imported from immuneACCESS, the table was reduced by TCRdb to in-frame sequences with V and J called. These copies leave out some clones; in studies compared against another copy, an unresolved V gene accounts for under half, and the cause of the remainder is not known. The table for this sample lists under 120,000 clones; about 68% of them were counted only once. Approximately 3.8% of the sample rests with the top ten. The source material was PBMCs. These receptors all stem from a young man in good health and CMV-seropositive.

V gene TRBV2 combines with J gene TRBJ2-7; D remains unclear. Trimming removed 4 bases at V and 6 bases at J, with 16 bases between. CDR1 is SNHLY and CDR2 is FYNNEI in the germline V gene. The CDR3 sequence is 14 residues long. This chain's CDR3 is CASSGSQTLGEQYF. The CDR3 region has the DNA TGTGCCAGCAGTGGGTCCCAGACCCTAGGCGAGCAGTACTTC. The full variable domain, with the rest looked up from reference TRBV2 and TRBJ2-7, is EPEVTQTPSHQVTQMGQEVILRCVPISNHLYFYWYRQILGQKVEFLVSFYNNEISEKSEIFDDQFSVERPDGSNFTLKIRSTKLEDSAMYFCASSGSQTLGEQYFGPGTRLTVT.

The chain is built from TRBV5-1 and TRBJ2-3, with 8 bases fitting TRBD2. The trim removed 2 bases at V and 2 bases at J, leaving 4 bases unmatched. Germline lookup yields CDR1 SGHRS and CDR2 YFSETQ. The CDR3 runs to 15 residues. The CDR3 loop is CASSFAGGYTDTQYF. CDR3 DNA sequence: TGCGCCAGCAGCTTCGCGGGGGGCTACACAGATACGCAGTATTTT. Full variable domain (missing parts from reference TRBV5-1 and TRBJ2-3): KAGVTQTPRYLIKTRGQQVTLSCSPISGHRSVSWYQQTPGQGLQFLFEYFSETQRNKGNFPGRFSGRQFSNSRSEMNVSTLELGDSALYLCASSFAGGYTDTQYFGPGTRLTVL.

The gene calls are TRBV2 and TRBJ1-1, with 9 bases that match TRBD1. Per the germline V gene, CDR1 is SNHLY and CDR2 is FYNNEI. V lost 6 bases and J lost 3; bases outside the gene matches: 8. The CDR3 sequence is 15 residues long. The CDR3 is CASRDYRGRDTEAFF. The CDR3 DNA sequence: TGTGCCAGCAGAGACTACAGGGGGCGCGACACTGAAGCTTTCTTT.

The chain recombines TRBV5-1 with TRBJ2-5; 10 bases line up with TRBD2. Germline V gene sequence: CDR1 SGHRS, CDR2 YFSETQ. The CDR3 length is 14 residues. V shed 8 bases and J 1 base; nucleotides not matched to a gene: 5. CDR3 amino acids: CARGQRGGQETQYF. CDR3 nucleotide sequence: TGCGCCAGGGGTCAGCGGGGGGGCCAAGAGACCCAGTACTTC.

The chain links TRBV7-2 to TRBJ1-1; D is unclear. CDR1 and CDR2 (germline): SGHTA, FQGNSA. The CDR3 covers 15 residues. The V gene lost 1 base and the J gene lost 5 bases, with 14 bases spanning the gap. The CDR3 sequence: CASSLDFTGRTEAFF. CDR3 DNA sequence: TGTGCCAGCAGCTTAGACTTTACGGGTCGGACTGAAGCTTTCTTT. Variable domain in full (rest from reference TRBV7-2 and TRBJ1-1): GAGVSQSPSNKVTEKGKDVELRCDPISGHTALYWYRQSLGQGLEFLIYFQGNSAPDKSGLPSDRFSAERTGGSVSTLTIQRTQQEDSAVYLCASSLDFTGRTEAFFGQGTRLTVV.

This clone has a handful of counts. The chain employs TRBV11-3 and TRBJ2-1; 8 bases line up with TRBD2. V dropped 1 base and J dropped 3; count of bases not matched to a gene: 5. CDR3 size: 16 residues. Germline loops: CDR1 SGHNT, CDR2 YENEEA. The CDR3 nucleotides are TGTGCCAGCAGCTTAGTCGGCGGGGGGCACTACAATGAGCAGTTCTTC. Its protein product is CASSLVGGGHYNEQFF.

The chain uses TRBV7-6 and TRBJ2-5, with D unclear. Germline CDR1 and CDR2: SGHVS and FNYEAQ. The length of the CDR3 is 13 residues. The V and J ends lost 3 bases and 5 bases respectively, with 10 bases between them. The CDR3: CASSFRIRETQYF. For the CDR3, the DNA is TGTGCCAGCAGCTTTAGAATACGGGAGACCCAGTACTTC.

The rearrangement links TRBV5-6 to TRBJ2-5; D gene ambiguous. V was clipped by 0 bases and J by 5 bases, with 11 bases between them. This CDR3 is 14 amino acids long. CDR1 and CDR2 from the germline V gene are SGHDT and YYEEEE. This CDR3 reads CASSLVSARETQYF. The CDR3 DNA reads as TGTGCCAGCAGCTTGGTGTCCGCCCGGGAGACCCAGTACTTC.

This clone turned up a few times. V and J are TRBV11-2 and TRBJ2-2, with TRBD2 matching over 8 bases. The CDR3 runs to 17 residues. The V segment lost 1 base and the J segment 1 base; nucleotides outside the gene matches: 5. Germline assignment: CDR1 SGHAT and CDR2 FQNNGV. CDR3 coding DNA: TGTGCCAGCAGCTTAGGGGCGGGGGGCATGAACACCGGGGAGCTGTTTTTT. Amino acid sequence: CASSLGAGGMNTGELFF.

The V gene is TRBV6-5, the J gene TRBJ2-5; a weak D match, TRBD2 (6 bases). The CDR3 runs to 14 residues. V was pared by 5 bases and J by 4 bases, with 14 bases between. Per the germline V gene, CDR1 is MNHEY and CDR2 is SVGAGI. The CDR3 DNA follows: TGTGCCAGCAGTCCCCTGGAGGGCCGAGAGACCCAGTACTTC. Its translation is CASSPLEGRETQYF.

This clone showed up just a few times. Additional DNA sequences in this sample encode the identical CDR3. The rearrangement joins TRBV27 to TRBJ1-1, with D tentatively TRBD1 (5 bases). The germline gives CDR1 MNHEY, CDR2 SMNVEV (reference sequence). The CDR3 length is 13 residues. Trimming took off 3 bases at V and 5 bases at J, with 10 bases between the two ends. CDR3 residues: CASSLNRNTEAFF. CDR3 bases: TGTGCCAGCAGTTTGAACAGGAATACTGAAGCTTTCTTT.

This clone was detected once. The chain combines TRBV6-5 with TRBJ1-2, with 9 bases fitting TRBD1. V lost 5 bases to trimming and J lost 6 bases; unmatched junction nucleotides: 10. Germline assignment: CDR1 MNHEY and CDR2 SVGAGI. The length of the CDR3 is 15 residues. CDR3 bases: TGTGCCAGCAGTCCGTTTTGGGGACAGGGTCATGGCTACACCTTC. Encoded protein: CASSPFWGQGHGYTF.

CDR3 DNA: TGTGCCAGTAGTATAGTAGCGGATACGCAGTATTTT. Protein product: CASSIVADTQYF. The V call is TRBV19, the J call TRBJ2-3; tentative D call: TRBD2 (5 bases). CDR1 is LNHDA, CDR2 SQIVND, per germline (reference sequence). The CDR3 has 12 residues. The germline V and J ends were trimmed by 1 base and 6 bases, with 5 bases remaining between them.

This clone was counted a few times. CDR3 residues: CATTHSSSYEQYF. The DNA for the CDR3 is TGTGCCACTACCCATTCGAGCTCCTACGAGCAGTACTTC. The chain is built from TRBV6-1 and TRBJ2-7; D remains ambiguous. The V gene lost 10 bases and the J gene lost 0 bases, with 13 bases spanning the gap. The CDR3 consists of 13 residues. Germline assignment: CDR1 MNHNS and CDR2 SASEGT.

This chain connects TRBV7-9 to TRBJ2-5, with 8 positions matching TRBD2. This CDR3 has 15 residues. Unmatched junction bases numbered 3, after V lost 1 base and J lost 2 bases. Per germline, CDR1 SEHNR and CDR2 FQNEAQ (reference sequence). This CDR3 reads CASSLGVAGQETQYF. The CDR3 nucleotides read TGTGCCAGCAGCTTAGGGGTAGCGGGACAAGAGACCCAGTACTTC.

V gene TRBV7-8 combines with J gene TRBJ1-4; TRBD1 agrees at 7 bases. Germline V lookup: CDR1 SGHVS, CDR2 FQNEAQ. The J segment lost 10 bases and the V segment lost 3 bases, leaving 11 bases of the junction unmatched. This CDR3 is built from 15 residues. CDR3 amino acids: CASSLTGSLSGKLFF. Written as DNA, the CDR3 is TGTGCCAGCAGCTTGACAGGGTCATTGTCGGGAAAACTGTTTTTT.

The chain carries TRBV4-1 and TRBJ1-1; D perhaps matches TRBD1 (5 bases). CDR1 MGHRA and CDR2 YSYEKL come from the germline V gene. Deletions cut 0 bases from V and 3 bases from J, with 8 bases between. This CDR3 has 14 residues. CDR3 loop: CASSQDRGDTEAFF. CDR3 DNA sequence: TGCGCCAGCAGCCAAGATCGGGGGGACACTGAAGCTTTCTTT.

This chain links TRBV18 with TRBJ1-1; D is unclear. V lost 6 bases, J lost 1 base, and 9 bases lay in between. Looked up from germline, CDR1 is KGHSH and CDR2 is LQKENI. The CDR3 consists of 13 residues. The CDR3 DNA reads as TGTGCCAGCTCGCGGCAGTCGAACACTGAAGCTTTCTTT. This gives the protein CASSRQSNTEAFF.

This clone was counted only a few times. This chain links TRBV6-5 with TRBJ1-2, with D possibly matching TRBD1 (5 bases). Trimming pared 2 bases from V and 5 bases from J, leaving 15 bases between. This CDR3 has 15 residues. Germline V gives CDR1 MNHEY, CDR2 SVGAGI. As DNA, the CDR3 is TGTGCCAGCAGTTACGAGTTGCAAGGGGCTTATGGCTACACCTTC. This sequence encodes CASSYELQGAYGYTF.

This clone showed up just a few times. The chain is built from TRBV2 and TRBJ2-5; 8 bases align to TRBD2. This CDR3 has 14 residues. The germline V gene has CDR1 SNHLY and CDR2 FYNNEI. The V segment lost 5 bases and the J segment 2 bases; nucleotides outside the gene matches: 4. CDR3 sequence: CASSRLAQQETQYF. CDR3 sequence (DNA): TGTGCCAGCAGTCGACTAGCGCAACAAGAGACCCAGTACTTC.

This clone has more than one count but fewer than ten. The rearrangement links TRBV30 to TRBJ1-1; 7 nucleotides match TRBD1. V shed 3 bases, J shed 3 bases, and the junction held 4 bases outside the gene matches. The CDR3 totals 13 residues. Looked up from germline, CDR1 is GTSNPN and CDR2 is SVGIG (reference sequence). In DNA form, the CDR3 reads TGTGCCTGGAGAGAGGACAGGTACACTGAAGCTTTCTTT. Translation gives CAWREDRYTEAFF.

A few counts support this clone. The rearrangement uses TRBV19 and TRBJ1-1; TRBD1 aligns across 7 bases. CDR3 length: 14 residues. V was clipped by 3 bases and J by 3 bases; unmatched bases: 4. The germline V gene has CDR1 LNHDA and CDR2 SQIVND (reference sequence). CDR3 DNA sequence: TGTGCCAGTAGTATGGGACAGAGGGACACTGAAGCTTTCTTT. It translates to CASSMGQRDTEAFF.

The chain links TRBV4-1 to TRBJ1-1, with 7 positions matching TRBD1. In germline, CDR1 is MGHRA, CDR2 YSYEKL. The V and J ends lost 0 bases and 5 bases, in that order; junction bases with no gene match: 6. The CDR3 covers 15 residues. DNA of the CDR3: TGCGCCAGCAGCCAAGATCAGGGGGAGGAAACTGAAGCTTTCTTT. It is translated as CASSQDQGEETEAFF.

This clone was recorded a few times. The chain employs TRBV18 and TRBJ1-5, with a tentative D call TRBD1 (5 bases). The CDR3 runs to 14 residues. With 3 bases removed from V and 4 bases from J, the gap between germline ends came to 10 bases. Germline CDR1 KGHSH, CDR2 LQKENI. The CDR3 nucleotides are TGTGCCAGCTCACCTGGGGCAGAGAATCAGCCCCAGCATTTT. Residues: CASSPGAENQPQHF.

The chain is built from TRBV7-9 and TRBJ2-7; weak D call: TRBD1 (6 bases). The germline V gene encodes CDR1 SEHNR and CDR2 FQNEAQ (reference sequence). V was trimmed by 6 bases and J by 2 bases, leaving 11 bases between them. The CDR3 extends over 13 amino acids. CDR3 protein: CASRPGQTYEQYF. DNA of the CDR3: TGTGCCAGCAGGCCCGGACAGACCTACGAGCAGTACTTC.

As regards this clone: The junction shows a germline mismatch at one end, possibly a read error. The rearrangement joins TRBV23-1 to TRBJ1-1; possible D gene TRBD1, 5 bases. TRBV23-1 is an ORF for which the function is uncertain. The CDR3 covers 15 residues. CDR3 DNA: TGCGCCAGCACTCAAGCCGGGGGAGGAAACGCTGAAGCTTTCTTT. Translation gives CASTQAGGGNAEAFF.